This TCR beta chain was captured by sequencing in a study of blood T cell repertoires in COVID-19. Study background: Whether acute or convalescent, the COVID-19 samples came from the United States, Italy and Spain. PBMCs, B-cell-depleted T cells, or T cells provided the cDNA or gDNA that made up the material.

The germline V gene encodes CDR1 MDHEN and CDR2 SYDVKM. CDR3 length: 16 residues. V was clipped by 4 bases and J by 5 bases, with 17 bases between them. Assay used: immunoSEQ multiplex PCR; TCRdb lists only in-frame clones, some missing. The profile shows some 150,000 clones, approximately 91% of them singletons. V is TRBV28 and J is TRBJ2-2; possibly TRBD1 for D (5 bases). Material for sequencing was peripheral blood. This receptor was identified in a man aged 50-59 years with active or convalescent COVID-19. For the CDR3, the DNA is TGTGCCAGCAGTTCGCCAGGGCTCGAAGGGACCGGGGAGCTGTTTTTT. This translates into CASSSPGLEGTGELFF.